The T cell receptor (beta chain) under discussion was sequenced for a study of T-cell memory formation after mild COVID-19. Study-wide background: TCR clusters largely stayed donor specific.

This clonotype was seen more than once but under ten times. Antigen: not known. 5'RACE primed from the constant segment yielded TCR alpha and TCR beta cDNA libraries bearing sample barcodes and UMIs. TCRdb redid the calling of the 5' RACE reads with MiXCR, one entry per CDR3 protein. The data contain over 350,000 distinct CDR3 sequences, around a sixth of them singletons. The V and J ends lost 3 bases and 8 bases respectively, with 27 bases between them. The CDR3 is 18 residues long. The germline CDR1 and CDR2 sequences are SGHRS and YFSETQ. Study-level results: Some SARS-CoV-2-responding clones were already detected in memory before infection. CD4+ bias marked clones expanding day 15 to 37, unlike balanced contracting clones.

Sequencing was carried out using PBMCs or a T cell subset sorted from them (not recorded which). The clonotype comes from a man between 18 and 29 years old who had mild COVID-19 (a few samples of this study predate the infection). Cell type and time point are not known. The chain has TRBV5-1 and TRBJ2-1; tentative D call: TRBD2 (7 bases). The CDR3 sequence: CASSSTFNPRGGLDEQFF. For the CDR3, the DNA is TGCGCCAGCAGCTCCACCTTTAACCCGAGGGGGGGCTTGGATGAGCAGTTCTTC.